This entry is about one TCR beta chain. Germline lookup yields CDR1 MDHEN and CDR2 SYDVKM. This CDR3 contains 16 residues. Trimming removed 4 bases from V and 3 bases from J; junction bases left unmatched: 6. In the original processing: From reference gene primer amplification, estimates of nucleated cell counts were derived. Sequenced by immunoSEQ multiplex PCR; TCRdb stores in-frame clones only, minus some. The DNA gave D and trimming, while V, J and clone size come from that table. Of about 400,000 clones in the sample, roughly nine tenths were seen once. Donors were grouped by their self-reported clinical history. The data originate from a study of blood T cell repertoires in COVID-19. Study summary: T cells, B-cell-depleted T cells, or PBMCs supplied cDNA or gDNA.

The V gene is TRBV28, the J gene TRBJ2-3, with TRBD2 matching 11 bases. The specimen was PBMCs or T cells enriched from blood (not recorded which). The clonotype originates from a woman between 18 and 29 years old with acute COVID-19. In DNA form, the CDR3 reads TGTGCCAGCAGTTCCGTAGCGGGAGGGTCGACAGATACGCAGTATTTT. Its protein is CASSSVAGGSTDTQYF.